This TCR beta chain was observed in a study of cytomegalovirus exposure and HLA in healthy donors. Profiling relied on immunoSEQ multiplex PCR, and the TCRdb table lists in-frame clones only, not all of them. The table has more than 55,000 clones, 89% seen once. Findings and limits, study-wide: CMV antigen specificity was confirmed in vitro for a few CMV-associated chains. One later analysis, an examination of the 100 to 150 validation repertoires, found that first-cohort TCR clusters tended to co-occur in them. Cytomegalovirus association was listed for about 150 TCR beta chains.

Germline values: CDR1 SGHKS, CDR2 YYEKEE (reference sequence). The CDR3 extends over 13 amino acids. J was trimmed by 4 bases and V by 4 bases; bases with no gene match: 1. As concerns this clone: Its antigen is not known.

The chain is built from TRBV5-5 and TRBJ2-7, with TRBD1 matching 11 bases. The sequence was collected from a young woman in good health and CMV-seronegative. The sequenced sample consisted of PBMCs. The DNA for the CDR3 is TGTGCCAGCAGCGGGACAGGGGGTTACGAGCAGTACTTC. Translating gives CASSGTGGYEQYF.